This T cell receptor beta chain originates from a study of T cells in Graves' hyperthyroidism and ophthalmopathy. Turning to the study itself: Peripheral blood was taken when the disease was first diagnosed, before any treatment began.

The investigators amplified TCR beta CDR3 regions from RNA transcripts. Initially, a first-round RT-PCR of the TCR CDR3 employed the HTBI primer set. MiXCR, run by TCRdb on the multiplex PCR reads, gives a single entry per CDR3 protein. The sample shows a few hundred thousand distinct CDR3 sequences, about a sixth of them seen only once. This clonotype was seen repeatedly, ten times or more. The receptor was derived from a woman younger than 30 with Graves' hyperthyroidism that later progressed to Graves' ophthalmopathy. Source material: blood.

The DNA for the CDR3 is TGTGCCAGCAGCTTATTTCCCGCAGGGAACAATCAGCCCCAGCATTTT. It codes for CASSLFPAGNNQPQHF. The chain uses TRBV7-2 and TRBJ1-5, with D possibly matching TRBD1 (5 bases). V gave up 2 bases and J gave up 3 bases, with 14 bases separating them. This CDR3 has 16 residues. Germline CDR1 reads SGHTA; CDR2 reads FQGNSA.